These 17 T cell receptor beta chains were sequenced from one sample in a study of early T cells in non-severe SARS-CoV-2 infection. TCRdb independently ran MiXCR on the 5' RACE reads; one entry per CDR3 protein. This sample has over 90,000 distinct CDR3 sequences, with around 13% found just once. The sequencing sample was made of whole blood. The source of these receptors is an adult who was a healthcare worker with PCR-confirmed SARS-CoV-2 infection or an uninfected control (not recorded which).

This clonotype was counted a few times. This sequence joins TRBV7-9 and TRBJ2-5; D is ambiguous. This CDR3 spans 12 amino acids. CDR1 SEHNR and CDR2 FQNEAQ come from the germline V gene (reference sequence). V shed 4 bases and J shed 7 bases, with 10 bases lying between them. Here the CDR3 reads CASSSSRATQYF. The CDR3, as DNA: TGTGCCAGCAGCTCCTCCCGGGCGACCCAGTACTTC.

This clonotype was observed many times. The chain employs TRBV12-3 or TRBV12-4 and TRBJ2-5; D unclear. The V end was cut by 6 bases, the J end by 2 bases, with 10 bases between. This CDR3 region has 13 residues. For the CDR3, the DNA is TGTGCCAGCAGCTGGGGTTATCAAGAGACCCAGTACTTC. Residues: CASSWGYQETQYF.

The chain combines TRBV7-9 with TRBJ1-2; D gene ambiguous. Per the germline V gene, CDR1 is SEHNR and CDR2 is FQNEAQ (reference sequence). This CDR3 region has 13 residues. The germline V and J ends were trimmed by 2 bases and 13 bases, with 17 bases remaining between them. CDR3 coding DNA: TGTGCCAGCAGCTTATTACAGAACCCCGTTTTCACCTTC. Amino acids: CASSLLQNPVFTF.

This clonotype was detected only a few times. The chain uses TRBV11-2 and TRBJ2-4; unclear D gene. The CDR3 is 14 residues long. Germline V gene sequence: CDR1 SGHAT, CDR2 FQNNGV. V lost 1 base to trimming and J lost 3 bases, with 7 bases between them. CDR3 sequence reads: CASSLGVGKNIQYF. In DNA, the CDR3 is TGTGCCAGCAGCTTAGGCGTTGGCAAAAACATTCAGTACTTC.

The J gene is TRBJ1-2, the V gene TRBV13; D may be TRBD1 (5 bases). The germline V gene encodes CDR1 PRHDT and CDR2 FYEKMQ (reference sequence). V gave up 2 bases and J gave up 0 bases, with 19 bases separating them. The CDR3 spans 18 residues. CDR3 coding DNA: TGTGCCAGCAGCTTAAAAGGGACGGCGCGGCTAACTAACTATGGCTACACCTTC. Its protein product is CASSLKGTARLTNYGYTF.

This clonotype turned up a few times. V and J are TRBV7-9 and TRBJ1-5; D ambiguous. V was pared by 5 bases and J by 5 bases, with 13 bases between. This CDR3 is 14 amino acids long. Germline CDR1 reads SEHNR; CDR2 reads FQNEAQ (reference sequence). CDR3 amino acids: CASSPDVPHQPQHF. CDR3 in DNA: TGTGCCAGCAGCCCGGACGTGCCACATCAGCCCCAGCATTTT.

This clonotype was counted between two and nine times. The rearrangement joins TRBV28 to TRBJ1-1, with D maybe TRBD1 (5 bases). The CDR3 extends over 16 amino acids. Germline CDR1 is MDHEN and CDR2 is SYDVKM. Trimming took 5 bases from V and 3 from J, leaving 19 bases between them. CDR3 amino acids: CASSPPMGGYYTEAFF. CDR3 DNA: TGTGCCAGCAGTCCTCCCATGGGGGGGTATTACACTGAAGCTTTCTTT.

This clonotype has more than one count but fewer than ten. CDR3 coding DNA: TGTGCCAGCAGTTTTAGGGGCCGGACCGGGGAGCTGTTTTTT. The encoded protein is CASSFRGRTGELFF. V and J are TRBV12-3 or TRBV12-4 and TRBJ2-2; tentatively, D is TRBD1 (5 bases). V dropped 3 bases and J dropped 5 bases, with 10 bases sitting between them. The CDR3 sequence is 14 residues long.

V usage is TRBV7-2 and J usage is TRBJ2-5; 10 bases are shared with TRBD1. CDR3 size: 14 residues. Germline CDR1 reads SGHTA; CDR2 reads FQGNSA. V gave up 5 bases and J gave up 4 bases; unmatched junction bases: 4. Here the CDR3 DNA reads TGTGCCAGCAGCCGACAGGGGGCCGGAGAGACCCAGTACTTC. It translates to CASSRQGAGETQYF.

This clonotype was seen repeatedly, ten times or more. This chain joins TRBV6-5 and TRBJ1-4; possible D gene TRBD1, 5 bases. Germline CDR1 and CDR2: MNHEY and SVGAGI. This CDR3 has 15 residues. The V gene lost 7 bases and the J gene lost 0 bases, with 12 bases spanning the gap. DNA of the CDR3: TGTGCCAGCACCCATGGGACGGCAACTAATGAAAAACTGTTTTTT. It specifies CASTHGTATNEKLFF.

This chain connects TRBV5-6 to TRBJ2-1; D is ambiguous. V lost 2 bases, J lost 9 bases, and 6 bases lay in between. Per germline, CDR1 SGHDT and CDR2 YYEEEE. This CDR3 spans 11 amino acids. CDR3 protein: CASSFTGEQFF. CDR3 DNA: TGTGCCAGCAGCTTCACGGGTGAGCAGTTCTTC.

With regard to this clonotype: A much more abundant neighbour one base away suggests this may be a read error. This chain joins TRBV2 and TRBJ2-1, with D tentatively TRBD2 (6 bases). From germline, CDR1 is SNHLY and CDR2 FYNNEI. The ends were cut back, 7 bases at V and 6 bases at J, with 13 bases in the middle. CDR3 length: 13 residues. The DNA for the CDR3 is TGTGCCAGCACTAGCGAGGTGAGCAATGAGCAGTTCTTC. Translating gives CASTSEVSNEQFF. The full variable domain, rest sourced from reference TRBV2 and TRBJ2-1, is EPEVTQTPSHQVTQMGQEVILRCVPISNHLYFYWYRQILGQKVEFLVSFYNNEISEKSEIFDDQFSVERPDGSNFTLKIRSTKLEDSAMYFCASTSEVSNEQFFGPGTRLTVL.

This chain links TRBV20-1 with TRBJ2-3, with 8 bases identical to TRBD2. The germline gives CDR1 DFQATT, CDR2 SNEGSKA (reference sequence). V was pared by 6 bases and J by 8 bases, with 7 bases of the junction left unmatched. This CDR3 contains 12 residues. Written as DNA, the CDR3 is TGCAGTGCCCGTAGCGGGAAGGGTACGCAGTATTTT. Residues: CSARSGKGTQYF.

The DNA of the CDR3 is TGTGCCATCAGTGACCAGACTAGCGGGGACTCCTACGAGCAGTACTTC. Its translation: CAISDQTSGDSYEQYF. This chain joins TRBV10-3 and TRBJ2-7; 11 nucleotides agree with TRBD2. This CDR3 region has 16 residues. From germline, CDR1 is ENHRY and CDR2 SYGVKD. V lost 3 bases and J lost 0; bases outside the gene matches: 4.

V gene TRBV5-1 combines with J gene TRBJ1-2; D perhaps matches TRBD1 (6 bases). Germline V gene sequence: CDR1 SGHRS, CDR2 YFSETQ. Deletions cut 0 bases from V and 5 bases from J, with 11 bases between. This CDR3 region has 14 residues. The CDR3: CASSLEPTGYGYTF. The CDR3 DNA follows: TGCGCCAGCAGCTTGGAACCCACAGGGTATGGCTACACCTTC.

This clonotype was counted many times. This chain links TRBV12-3 or TRBV12-4 with TRBJ2-2; a weak D match, TRBD2 (6 bases). This CDR3 has 13 amino acids. V was shortened by 5 bases and J by 5 bases, with 9 bases between the two germline ends. The CDR3 DNA is TGTGCCAGCAGTGGCGCGGGAACCGGGGAGCTGTTTTTT. This gives the protein CASSGAGTGELFF.

This clonotype showed up just once. The chain employs TRBV4-2 and TRBJ2-1, with a tentative D call TRBD2 (5 bases). V shed 8 bases and J shed 0 bases, with 11 bases lying between them. Germline-derived CDR1 and CDR2 are LGHNA and YNFKEQ. The CDR3 extends over 14 amino acids. The CDR3 loop reads CASGAVRSYNEQFF. The CDR3 DNA follows: TGTGCCAGCGGAGCGGTACGCTCCTACAATGAGCAGTTCTTC.